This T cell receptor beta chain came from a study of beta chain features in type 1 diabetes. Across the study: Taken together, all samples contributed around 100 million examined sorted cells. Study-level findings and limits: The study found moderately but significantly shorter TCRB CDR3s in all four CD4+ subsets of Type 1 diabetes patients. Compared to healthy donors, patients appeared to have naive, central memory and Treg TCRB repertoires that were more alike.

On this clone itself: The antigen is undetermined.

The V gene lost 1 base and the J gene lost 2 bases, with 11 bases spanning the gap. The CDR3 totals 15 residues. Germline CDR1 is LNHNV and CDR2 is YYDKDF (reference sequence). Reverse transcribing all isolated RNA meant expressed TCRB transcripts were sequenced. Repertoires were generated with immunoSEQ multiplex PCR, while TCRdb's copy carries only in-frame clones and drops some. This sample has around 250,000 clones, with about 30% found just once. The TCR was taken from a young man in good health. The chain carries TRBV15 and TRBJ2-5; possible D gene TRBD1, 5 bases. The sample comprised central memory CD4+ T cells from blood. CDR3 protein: CATSRGPGLQETQYF. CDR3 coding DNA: TGTGCCACCAGCAGAGGCCCAGGGTTACAAGAGACCCAGTACTTC.